Listed below are T cell receptor beta chains from one sample, sequenced in a study of post-analysis software for immune sequencing data. TCRdb re-called the PCR reads through MiXCR, storing one row per CDR3 protein. The top ten clones hold approximately 4.2% of a sample with roughly 800,000 distinct CDR3 sequences, about 53% of them seen once. Sequenced sample: blood. These receptors were taken from a girl under 18 with multiple sclerosis. Both conserved end residues are trimmed from each CDR3.

TRBJ1-1 TRBV27 ASSYLKNTEAF
TRBJ2-1 TRBV6-5 TSSYDEGAMYNEQF
TRBJ2-1 TRBV29-1 SVEWWGDDSYNEQF
TRBJ1-1 TRBV5-1 ASSWTGDGSEAF
TRBJ1-1 TRBV3-1 ASSQYDRGRTEAF
TRBJ2-3 TRBV7-2 ASSFHLSGGGTDTQY
TRBJ2-5 TRBV7-3 ASSSSVETQY
TRBJ2-5 TRBV11-2 ASSWGVGRETQY
TRBJ2-1 TRBV20-1 SAPRTASYNEQF
TRBJ2-3 TRBV20-1 SAKEGSMPTDTQY
TRBJ2-3 TRBV29-1 SVGGVSGGSTDTQY
TRBJ2-6 TRBV30 AWGHLSGRRSGANVLT
TRBJ2-5 TRBV20-1 SARDPGVGYQETQY
TRBJ1-3 TRBV9 ASSVEGSGGNTIY
TRBJ2-6 TRBV9 ASSVTGYGGANVLT
. TRBV7-2 ASSFYRESSEQY
TRBJ2-3 TRBV15 ATSRDRAEFVGDTQY
TRBJ2-1 TRBV20-1 SAIPPSGYHNEQF
TRBJ1-2 TRBV12-3/TRBV12-4 ASQGSDRNFYGYT
TRBJ2-5 TRBV12-3/TRBV12-4 ASSTTEQGRETQY
TRBJ2-1 TRBV12-3/TRBV12-4 ASRHTSSSEQF
TRBJ2-6 TRBV5-1 ASSTETSGVNVLT
TRBJ2-7 TRBV7-9 ASGGGRAFSYEQY
TRBJ2-4 TRBV20-1 SANGGETKNIQY
TRBJ1-2 TRBV12-3/TRBV12-4 ASRLTRAGGYT
TRBJ1-4 TRBV6-1 ASSERVNEKLF
TRBJ2-7 TRBV5-6 ASSPTRTSGSHEQY
TRBJ2-1 TRBV25-1 ASSEYSGESYNEQF
TRBJ2-2 TRBV9 AGSVVSLTGELF
TRBJ2-7 TRBV12-3/TRBV12-4 ASTSRGAGGPTYEQY
TRBJ2-3 TRBV20-1 SATGMRGRTDTQY
TRBJ2-1 TRBV12-3/TRBV12-4 ASSRQDSHNEQF
TRBJ2-5 TRBV29-1 SGCWTVQETQY
TRBJ2-7 TRBV7-9 ASSLEGALNEQY
TRBJ1-4 TRBV20-1 SARDPQGARKLF
TRBJ2-3 TRBV12-3/TRBV12-4 ASSSPYPSTDTQY
TRBJ2-7 TRBV29-1 SGHNSYEQY